Following are 26 T cell receptor beta chains from one sample sequenced in a study of molecular identifiers for immune sequencing clone quantification. TCRdb passed the PCR reads through MiXCR, listing each CDR3 protein once. The sample lists about 640,000 distinct CDR3 sequences, 15% to 20% occurring once. Sequenced input: naive CD8+ T cells from blood, with Jurkat cell RNA spiked in. Documented subset: FACS-sorted CD8+CD4-CCR7+CD45RA+ naive T cells. These receptors came from a human donor in good health. Some libraries in this study had Jurkat cell RNA spiked in.

The chain uses TRBV12-3 or TRBV12-4 and TRBJ2-7; no clear D. Trimming pared 3 bases from V and 6 bases from J, leaving 9 bases between. This CDR3 has 12 amino acids. CDR3 sequence: CASSFAASEQYF. CDR3 bases: TGTGCCAGCAGTTTCGCAGCTTCCGAGCAGTACTTC.

Concerning this clonotype: With a much larger clone just one base away, this may be a read error. V and J are TRBV13 and TRBJ1-1; 7 bases agree with TRBD1. Trimming cost V 5 bases and J 3 bases; bases outside gene matches: 9. Germline assignment: CDR1 PRHDT and CDR2 FYEKMQ (reference sequence). The length of the CDR3 is 15 residues. The CDR3 DNA is TGTGCCAGCAGCGAAACGACAGGGACTGACACTGAAGCTTTCTTT. Amino acids: CASSETTGTDTEAFF.

This clonotype was recorded a few times. The rearrangement links TRBV18 to TRBJ2-7; 11 nucleotides agree with TRBD1. Trimming cost V 6 bases and J 4 bases; bases outside gene matches: 5. The CDR3 covers 14 residues. Germline CDR1 reads KGHSH; CDR2 reads LQKENI. Written as DNA, the CDR3 is TGTGCCAGCTCCGCGGGACAGGGGGTATACGAGCAGTACTTC. It is translated as CASSAGQGVYEQYF.

This clonotype has at least ten counts. The gene calls are TRBV12-3 or TRBV12-4 and TRBJ1-5; 12 bases are a match to TRBD1. The ends lost 4 bases at V and 1 base at J; junction bases unmatched: 5. This CDR3 has 17 residues. CDR3 loop: CASSYGTGGGSNQPQHF. CDR3 in DNA: TGTGCCAGCAGTTACGGGACAGGGGGCGGGAGCAATCAGCCCCAGCATTTT.

This clonotype showed up many times. V gene TRBV9 combines with J gene TRBJ2-3; D is unclear. The V gene's germline CDR1 is SGDLS and CDR2 YYNGEE. The CDR3 loop spans 12 amino acids. V shed 4 bases and J shed 4 bases, with 7 bases lying between them. This CDR3 reads CASSNYPDTQYF. The DNA for the CDR3 is TGTGCCAGCAGCAACTACCCAGATACGCAGTATTTT. Together with reference TRBV9 and TRBJ2-3, the CDR3 gives the full variable domain: DSGVTQTPKHLITATGQRVTLRCSPRSGDLSVYWYQQSLDQGLQFLIQYYNGEERAKGNILERFSAQQFPDLHSELNLSSLELGDSALYFCASSNYPDTQYFGPGTRLTVL.

There are many counts of this clonotype. The genes are TRBV7-9 and TRBJ2-3; possibly TRBD2 for D (6 bases). The germline V gene encodes CDR1 SEHNR and CDR2 FQNEAQ (reference sequence). The CDR3 is 14 residues long. V lost 4 bases, J lost 1 base, and 9 bases lay in between. The CDR3 coding sequence is TGTGCCAGCAGCTCGGGACTGGGCACAGATACGCAGTATTTT. Translation gives CASSSGLGTDTQYF.

In this sample, this clonotype turned up many times. V gene TRBV9 combines with J gene TRBJ2-1, with D perhaps TRBD1 (6 bases). The CDR3 runs to 15 residues. The V end lost 3 bases, the J end lost 7 bases, and 17 bases lay between the germline ends. Germline V gene lookup returns CDR1 SGDLS and CDR2 YYNGEE. The CDR3 region has the DNA TGTGCCAGCAGCGAACAGGGCATTTATGGGAATGAGCAGTTCTTC. Protein: CASSEQGIYGNEQFF.

In DNA form, the CDR3 reads TGTGCCAGCAGCGTAGGGGCGGGAGAGGGCGACGAGCAGTACTTC. Translating it yields CASSVGAGEGDEQYF. The V and J genes are TRBV9 and TRBJ2-7; 7 bases fit TRBD2. From germline, CDR1 is SGDLS and CDR2 YYNGEE. The CDR3 consists of 15 residues. The J segment lost 5 bases and the V segment lost 0 bases, leaving 8 bases of the junction unmatched.

In the case of this clonotype: One junction end does not reproduce the germline sequence, and a read error may be involved. CDR3 protein: CASSTRNDRSGEIQYF. CDR3 DNA sequence: TGTGCCAGCAGCACCCGAAACGATAGGAGTGGGGAGATCCAGTACTTC. The V call is TRBV7-2, the J call TRBJ2-5, with a possible D match to TRBD2 (5 bases). Germline V CDR1 and CDR2: SGHTA, FQGNSA. CDR3 size: 16 residues.

This clonotype was detected only a few times. V usage is TRBV10-2 and J usage is TRBJ1-2, with D hard to call. V dropped 3 bases and J dropped 1 base, with 9 bases sitting between them. The CDR3 is made up of 14 amino acids. The germline gives CDR1 WSHSY, CDR2 SAAADI. For the CDR3, the DNA is TGCGCCAGCAGTGACGGTGGACTTAACTATGGCTACACCTTC. This translates into CASSDGGLNYGYTF.

This clonotype occurred a few times. This CDR3 is CASSLIGNPEDIQYF. The CDR3 coding sequence is TGTGCCAGCAGTTTAATTGGGAACCCGGAGGACATTCAGTACTTC. This chain links TRBV12-3 or TRBV12-4 with TRBJ2-4, with D perhaps matching TRBD2 (5 bases). The V gene lost 2 bases and the J gene lost 8 bases, with 16 bases spanning the gap. The CDR3 totals 15 residues.

Comments on this clonotype: One junction end does not reproduce the germline sequence, and a read error may be involved. The chain combines TRBV28 with TRBJ2-6; tentatively, D is TRBD2 (5 bases). From germline, CDR1 is MDHEN and CDR2 SYDVKM. The CDR3 sequence is 18 residues long. For the CDR3, the DNA is TGTGCCAGCATCAAAGAGGACTTGAGGCGCTCTGGGACCAACGTCCTGACTTTC. Its protein product is CASIKEDLRRSGTNVLTF.

The chain has TRBV20-1 and TRBJ1-1; 12 bases agree with TRBD1. The V gene's germline CDR1 is DFQATT and CDR2 SNEGSKA (reference sequence). V dropped 6 bases and J dropped 0; count of bases not matched to a gene: 5. The CDR3 contains 15 residues. The CDR3 region is CSARDRGLLNTEAFF. The CDR3 DNA reads TGCAGTGCCCGGGACAGGGGGCTTCTGAACACTGAAGCTTTCTTT.

This clonotype was detected a few times. The chain combines TRBV15 with TRBJ2-1; TRBD2 is a possible D gene (6 bases). The V gene's germline CDR1 is LNHNV and CDR2 YYDKDF (reference sequence). V gave up 6 bases and J gave up 4 bases, with 16 bases separating them. This CDR3 has 15 residues. The CDR3: CATRGPSATYNEQFF. The CDR3 bases are TGTGCCACCAGAGGTCCTAGCGCCACGTACAATGAGCAGTTCTTC.

V and J are TRBV5-8 and TRBJ2-3; TRBD2 aligns across 9 bases. Germline V gene sequence: CDR1 SGHTS, CDR2 YDEGEE. This CDR3 comprises 15 residues. With 4 bases clipped from V and 2 bases from J, the junction kept 5 bases outside the gene matches. The CDR3 DNA follows: TGTGCCAGCAGCCCTTGGACTAGCGACACAGATACGCAGTATTTT. It translates to CASSPWTSDTDTQYF.

Many counts were recorded for this clonotype. The chain carries TRBV7-2 and TRBJ2-7; D unclear. This CDR3 region has 14 residues. Germline V CDR1 and CDR2: SGHTA, FQGNSA. Trimming pared 3 bases from V and 2 bases from J, leaving 11 bases between. CDR3 nucleotides: TGTGCCAGCAGCTTCGGTGCTTGGGCCTACGAGCAGTACTTC. Translating it yields CASSFGAWAYEQYF.

The genes are TRBV6-2 or TRBV6-3 and TRBJ2-4, with 7 bases lining up with TRBD1. Germline assignment: CDR1 MNHEY and CDR2 SVGEGT. The CDR3 sequence is 17 residues long. V lost 7 bases and J lost 0; bases outside the gene matches: 12. CDR3 sequence: CASTMGTAELAKNIQYF. In nucleotides, the CDR3 is TGTGCCAGCACTATGGGGACAGCCGAGCTAGCCAAAAACATTCAGTACTTC.

There are a few counts of this clonotype. The chain couples TRBV11-1 to TRBJ2-5, with D tentatively TRBD1 (5 bases). V was shortened by 1 base and J by 5 bases, with 11 bases between the two germline ends. This CDR3 region has 14 residues. Germline CDR1 reads SGHAT; CDR2 reads FQDESV (reference sequence). DNA of the CDR3: TGTGCCAGCAGCTTAGTCCCAGGGTTGGAGACCCAGTACTTC. Protein: CASSLVPGLETQYF.

This clonotype was recorded at least ten times. V gene TRBV11-2 combines with J gene TRBJ2-3; no definite D call. Deletions cut 1 base from V and 0 bases from J, with 8 bases between. The germline V gene encodes CDR1 SGHAT and CDR2 FQNNGV. The CDR3 consists of 15 residues. In DNA form, the CDR3 reads TGTGCCAGCAGCTTAGCCCGGTCGAGCACAGATACGCAGTATTTT. It encodes CASSLARSSTDTQYF.

This clonotype was observed many times. V usage is TRBV5-8 and J usage is TRBJ2-7; 12 bases are a match to TRBD2. In germline, CDR1 is SGHTS, CDR2 YDEGEE. V shed 1 base, J shed 2 bases, and the junction held 13 bases outside the gene matches. The CDR3 contains 19 residues. CDR3 region: CASSLRGLAGLFPTYEQYF. The CDR3 nucleotides are TGTGCCAGCAGCTTGAGGGGACTAGCGGGTTTATTCCCAACCTACGAGCAGTACTTC.

This clonotype has a count of ten or more. The V and J genes are TRBV20-1 and TRBJ2-7, with D perhaps matching TRBD2 (7 bases). The length of the CDR3 is 15 residues. Between the trimmed V and J ends, which lost 3 bases and 7 bases, there was a span of 22 bases. Germline V gene data show CDR1 as DFQATT and CDR2 as SNEGSKA (reference sequence). The CDR3 is CSASPREGGISEQYF. Here the CDR3 DNA reads TGCAGTGCTAGTCCCAGGGAGGGGGGGATTTCGGAGCAGTACTTC.

This clonotype was picked up many times. The chain uses TRBV6-5 and TRBJ1-1; 7 nucleotides line up with TRBD1. CDR3 length: 13 amino acids. With V trimmed by 2 bases and J by 6 bases, 3 bases remained unmatched. Germline loops: CDR1 MNHEY, CDR2 SVGAGI. The CDR3 bases are TGTGCCAGCAGTTACCCCCAGGGGGCTGAAGCTTTCTTT. Translating gives CASSYPQGAEAFF.

This clonotype appeared many times. The J gene is TRBJ2-5, the V gene TRBV5-6; unclear D gene. Trimming shortened V by 4 bases and J by 10 bases, and 17 bases separated the two germline ends. Germline CDR1 reads SGHDT; CDR2 reads YYEEEE. The CDR3 sequence is 13 residues long. The CDR3 DNA follows: TGTGCCAGCAGCCCCGTGCGTGGGTATAACCAGTACTTC. Encoded protein: CASSPVRGYNQYF.

Ten or more counts support this clonotype. J is TRBJ1-1 and V is TRBV4-1; 10 bases are shared with TRBD1. After removal of 3 bases from V and 6 bases from J, the junction contained 7 bases not matched to a gene. Germline lookup yields CDR1 MGHRA and CDR2 YSYEKL. The CDR3 contains 15 residues. In DNA, the CDR3 is TGCGCCAGCAGCCAGGCCGGGACAGGGGTCTCTGAAGCTTTCTTT. Translation: CASSQAGTGVSEAFF.

At least ten counts were recorded for this clonotype. This chain uses TRBV20-1 with TRBJ2-3; 11 bases match TRBD2. With 2 bases clipped from V and 2 bases from J, the junction kept 9 bases outside the gene matches. From germline, CDR1 is DFQATT and CDR2 SNEGSKA (reference sequence). The CDR3 extends over 17 amino acids. CDR3 sequence reads: CSARPPTSGVLTDTQYF. In DNA, the CDR3 is TGCAGTGCTAGACCTCCGACTAGCGGGGTACTCACAGATACGCAGTATTTT.

As regards this clonotype: A much larger clone lies a single base off, so this may be a read error. This chain connects TRBV7-9 to TRBJ1-2; D remains unclear. With 4 bases removed from V and 4 bases from J, the gap between germline ends came to 19 bases. The germline gives CDR1 SEHNR, CDR2 FQNEAQ (reference sequence). The CDR3 runs 16 residues. For the CDR3, the DNA is TGTGCCAGCAGCTCGATAATACGGGGTTGGAGCTATGGCTACACCTTC. Translated, it gives CASSSIIRGWSYGYTF.